This TCR beta chain was sequenced for a study of T cells in Graves' hyperthyroidism and ophthalmopathy. Study-level background: The initial diagnosis was the point when peripheral blood was collected, ahead of any treatment.

Broader study findings: Also found in blood were most expanded thyroid clonotypes above 0.001.

Clinical symptoms, serum thyroxine and TRAb, thyroid ultrasound and orbital computed tomography together formed the diagnostic basis. Fresh 10 ml peripheral blood yielded PBMCs. CDR1 and CDR2 (germline): MNHEY, SVGAGI. V lost 0 bases, J lost 4 bases, and 15 bases lay in between. The CDR3 runs 16 residues. In regard to this clonotype: Its specificity is not known.

Amplified TCR beta CDR3 regions derived from RNA transcripts. First-round RT-PCR of the TCR CDR3 relied on the HTBI primer set. TCRdb used MiXCR to reprocess the multiplex PCR reads, holding one entry per CDR3 protein. The data contain 450,000 to 650,000 distinct CDR3 sequences, 15% to 20% of them singletons. This sequence joins TRBV6-5 and TRBJ1-2; no reliable D call. The sequencing input was blood. This TCR derives from a woman aged 18 to 35 with Graves' ophthalmopathy. The CDR3 nucleotides read TGTGCCAGCAGTTACTCCTCGGGAACCAGACTCTATGGCTACACCTTC. Encoded protein: CASSYSSGTRLYGYTF.